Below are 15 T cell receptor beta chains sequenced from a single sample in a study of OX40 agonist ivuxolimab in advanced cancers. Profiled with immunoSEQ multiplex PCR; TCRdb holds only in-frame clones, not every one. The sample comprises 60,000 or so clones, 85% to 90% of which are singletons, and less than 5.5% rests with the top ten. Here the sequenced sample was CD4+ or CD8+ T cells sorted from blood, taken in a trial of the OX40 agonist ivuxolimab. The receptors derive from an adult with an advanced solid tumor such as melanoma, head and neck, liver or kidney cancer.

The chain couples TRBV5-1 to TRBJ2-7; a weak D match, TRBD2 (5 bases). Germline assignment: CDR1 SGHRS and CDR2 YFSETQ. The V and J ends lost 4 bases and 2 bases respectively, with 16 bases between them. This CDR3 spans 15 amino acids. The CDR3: CASSPLAGSPYEQYF. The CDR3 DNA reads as TGCGCCAGCAGCCCCCTGGCGGGCAGTCCCTACGAGCAGTACTTC.

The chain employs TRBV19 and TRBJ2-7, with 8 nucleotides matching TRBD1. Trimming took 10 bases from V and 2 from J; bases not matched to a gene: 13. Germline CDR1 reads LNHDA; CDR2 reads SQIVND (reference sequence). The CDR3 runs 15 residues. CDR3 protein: CATKEGTGLPYEQYF. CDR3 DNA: TGTGCCACCAAGGAGGGGACAGGTCTCCCCTACGAGCAGTACTTC.

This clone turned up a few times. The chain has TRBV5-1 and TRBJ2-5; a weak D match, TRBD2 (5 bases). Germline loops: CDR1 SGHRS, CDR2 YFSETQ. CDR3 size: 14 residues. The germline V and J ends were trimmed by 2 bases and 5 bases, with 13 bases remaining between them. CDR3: CASSFEGTVETQYF. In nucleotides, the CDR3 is TGCGCCAGCAGCTTTGAGGGTACCGTTGAGACCCAGTACTTC.

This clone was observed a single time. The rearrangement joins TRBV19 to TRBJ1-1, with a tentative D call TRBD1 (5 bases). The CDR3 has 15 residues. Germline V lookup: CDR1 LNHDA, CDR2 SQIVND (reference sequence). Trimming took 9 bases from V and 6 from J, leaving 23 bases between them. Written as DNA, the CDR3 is TGTGCCAGCTCGAACGGGGGGAGTTGGGTCTCTGAAGCTTTCTTT. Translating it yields CASSNGGSWVSEAFF.

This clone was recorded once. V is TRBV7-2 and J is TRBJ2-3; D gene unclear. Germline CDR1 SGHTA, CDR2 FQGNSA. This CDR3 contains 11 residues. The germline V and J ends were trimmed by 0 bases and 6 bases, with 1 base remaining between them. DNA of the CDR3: TGTGCCAGCAGCTTAGCGGATACGCAGTATTTT. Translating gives CASSLADTQYF.

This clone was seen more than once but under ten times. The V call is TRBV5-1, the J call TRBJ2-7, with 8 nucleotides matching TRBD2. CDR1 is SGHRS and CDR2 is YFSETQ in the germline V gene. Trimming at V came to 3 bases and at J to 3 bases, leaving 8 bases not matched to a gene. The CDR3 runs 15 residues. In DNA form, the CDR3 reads TGCGCCAGCAGCTGGGCGGGGGGTAGCGGCTACGAGCAGTACTTC. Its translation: CASSWAGGSGYEQYF.

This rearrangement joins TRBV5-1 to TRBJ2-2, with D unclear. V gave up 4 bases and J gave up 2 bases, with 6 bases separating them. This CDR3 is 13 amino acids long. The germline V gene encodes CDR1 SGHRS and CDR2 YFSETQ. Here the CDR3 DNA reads TGCGCCAGCAGCGACCCCAACACCGGGGAGCTGTTTTTT. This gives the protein CASSDPNTGELFF.

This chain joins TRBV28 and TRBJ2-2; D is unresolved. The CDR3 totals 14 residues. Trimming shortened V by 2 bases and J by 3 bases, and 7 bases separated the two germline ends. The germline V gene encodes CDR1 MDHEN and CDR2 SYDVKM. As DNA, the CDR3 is TGTGCCAGCAGTTTACGGGTAGACACCGGGGAGCTGTTTTTT. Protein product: CASSLRVDTGELFF.

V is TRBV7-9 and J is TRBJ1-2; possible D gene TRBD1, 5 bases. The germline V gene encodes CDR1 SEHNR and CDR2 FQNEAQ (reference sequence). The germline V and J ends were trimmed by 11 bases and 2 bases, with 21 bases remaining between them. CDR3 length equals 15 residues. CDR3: CAVPTRRGGNYGYTF. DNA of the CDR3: TGTGCCGTCCCCACCCGTCGGGGCGGCAACTATGGCTACACCTTC.

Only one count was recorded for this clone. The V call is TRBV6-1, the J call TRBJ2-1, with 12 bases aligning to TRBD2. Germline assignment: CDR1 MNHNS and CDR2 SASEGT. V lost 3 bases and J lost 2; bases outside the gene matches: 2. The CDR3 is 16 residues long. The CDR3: CASSDPSGRAYNEQFF. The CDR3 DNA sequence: TGTGCCAGCAGTGACCCTAGCGGGAGGGCCTACAATGAGCAGTTCTTC.

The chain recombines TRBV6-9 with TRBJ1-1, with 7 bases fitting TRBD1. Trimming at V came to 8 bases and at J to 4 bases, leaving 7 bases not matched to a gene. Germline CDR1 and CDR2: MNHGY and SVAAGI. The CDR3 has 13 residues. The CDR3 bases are TGTGCCAGCTTACAGGGGTGGGTCACTGAAGCTTTCTTT. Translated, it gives CASLQGWVTEAFF.

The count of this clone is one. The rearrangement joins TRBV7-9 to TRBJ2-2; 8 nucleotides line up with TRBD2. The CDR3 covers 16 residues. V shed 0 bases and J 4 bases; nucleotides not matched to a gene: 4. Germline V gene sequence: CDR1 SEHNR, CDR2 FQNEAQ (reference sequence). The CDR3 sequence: CASSLASGRGTGELFF. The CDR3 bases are TGTGCCAGCAGCTTAGCGAGCGGGAGAGGCACCGGGGAGCTGTTTTTT.

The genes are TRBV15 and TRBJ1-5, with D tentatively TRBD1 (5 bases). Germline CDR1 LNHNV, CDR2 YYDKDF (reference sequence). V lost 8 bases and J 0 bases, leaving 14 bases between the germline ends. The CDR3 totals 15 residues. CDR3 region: CATAGGGSSNQPQHF. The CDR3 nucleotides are TGTGCCACCGCTGGGGGGGGTAGTAGCAATCAGCCCCAGCATTTT.

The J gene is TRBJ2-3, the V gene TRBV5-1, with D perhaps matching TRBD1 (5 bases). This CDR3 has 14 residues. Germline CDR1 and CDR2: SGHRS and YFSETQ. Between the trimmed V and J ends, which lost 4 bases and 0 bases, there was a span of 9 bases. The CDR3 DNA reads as TGCGCCAGCAGCCCGGACATGAGCACAGATACGCAGTATTTT. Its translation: CASSPDMSTDTQYF.

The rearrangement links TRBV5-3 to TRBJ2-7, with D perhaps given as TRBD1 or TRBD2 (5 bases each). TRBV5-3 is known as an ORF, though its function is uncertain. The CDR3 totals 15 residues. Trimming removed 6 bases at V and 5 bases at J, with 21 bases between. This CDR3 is CARIGKGRDPNEQYF. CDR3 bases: TGTGCCAGAATCGGCAAAGGCAGGGACCCTAACGAGCAGTACTTC.